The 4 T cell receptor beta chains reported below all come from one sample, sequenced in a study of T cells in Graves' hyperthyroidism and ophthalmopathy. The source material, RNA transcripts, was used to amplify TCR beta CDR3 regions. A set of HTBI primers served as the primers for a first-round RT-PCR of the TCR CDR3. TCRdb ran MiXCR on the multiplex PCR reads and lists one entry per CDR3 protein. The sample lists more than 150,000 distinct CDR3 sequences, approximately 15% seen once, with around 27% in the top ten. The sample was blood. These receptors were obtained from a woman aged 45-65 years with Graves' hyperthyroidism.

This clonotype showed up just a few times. This CDR3 reads CASSSETLGGRTEAFF. The CDR3 DNA follows: TGCGCCAGCAGCTCGGAAACTTTGGGGGGGCGGACTGAAGCTTTCTTT. This chain links TRBV5-1 with TRBJ1-1; a possible D gene is TRBD1 (6 bases). The CDR3 has 16 amino acids. V gave up 3 bases and J gave up 5 bases, with 20 bases separating them. CDR1 SGHRS and CDR2 YFSETQ come from the germline V gene.

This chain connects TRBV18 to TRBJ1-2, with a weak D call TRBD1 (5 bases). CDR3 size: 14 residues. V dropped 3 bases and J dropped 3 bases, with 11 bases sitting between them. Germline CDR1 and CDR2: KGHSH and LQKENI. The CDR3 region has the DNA TGTGCCAGCTCACCTCAGGGAGTCCACTATGGCTACACCTTC. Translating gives CASSPQGVHYGYTF.

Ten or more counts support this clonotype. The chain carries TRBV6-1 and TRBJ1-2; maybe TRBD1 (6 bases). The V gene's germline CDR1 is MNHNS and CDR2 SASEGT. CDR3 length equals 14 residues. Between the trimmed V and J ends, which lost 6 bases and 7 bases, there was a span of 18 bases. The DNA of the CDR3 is TGTGCCAGCAGCCCCCCCTCTGGGGGCATTGGCTACACCTTC. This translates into CASSPPSGGIGYTF.

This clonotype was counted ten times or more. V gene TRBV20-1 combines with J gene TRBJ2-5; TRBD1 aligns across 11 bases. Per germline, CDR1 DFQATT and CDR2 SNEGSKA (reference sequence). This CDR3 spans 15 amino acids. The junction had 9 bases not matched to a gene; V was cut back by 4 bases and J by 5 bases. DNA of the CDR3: TGCAGTGCTAAGAGGGGACAGGGGGGGACGGAGACCCAGTACTTC. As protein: CSAKRGQGGTETQYF.